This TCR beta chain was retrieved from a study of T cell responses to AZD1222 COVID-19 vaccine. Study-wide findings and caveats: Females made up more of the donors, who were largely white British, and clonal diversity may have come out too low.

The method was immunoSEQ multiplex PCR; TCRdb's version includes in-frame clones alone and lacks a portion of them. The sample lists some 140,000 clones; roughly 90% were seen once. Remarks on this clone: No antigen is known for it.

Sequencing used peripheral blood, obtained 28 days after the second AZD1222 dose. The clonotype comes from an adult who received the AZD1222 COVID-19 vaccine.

The CDR3 loop is CASSIPQGMGNQPQHF. As DNA, the CDR3 is TGTGCCAGTAGTATCCCCCAGGGAATGGGCAATCAGCCCCAGCATTTT. The J gene is TRBJ1-5, the V gene TRBV19; perhaps TRBD1 as D (5 bases). This CDR3 contains 16 residues. Per germline, CDR1 LNHDA and CDR2 SQIVND (reference sequence). V was pared by 3 bases and J by 2 bases, with 14 bases between.